The 12 T cell receptor beta chains below all came from one sample that was sequenced in a study of T-cell memory formation after mild COVID-19 (dated by TCRdb to the early 2020s). The protocol used for the library was 5' RACE. Sequencer: Illumina NovaSeq 6000. TCRdb passed the public sequencing reads through fastp at Q25 and MiXCR, retaining productive beta sequences. Identical CDR3 proteins give one entry, which carries the most common genes and DNA. Here the sample has about 400,000 distinct CDR3 sequences; approximately 14% occur a single time. The leading ten clones occupy around 22% of the sample. What was sequenced was PBMCs or a T cell subset sorted from them (not recorded which). The receptors shown here come from a man aged 18 to 30 who had mild COVID-19 (a few samples of this study predate the infection). The sample titles of this study are shuffled in the database, so cell type and time point are left out; the donor was told from shared clones.

This clonotype has more than one count but fewer than ten. The genes are TRBV20-1 and TRBJ1-1; D perhaps matches TRBD1 (5 bases). Looked up from germline, CDR1 is DFQATT and CDR2 is SNEGSKA (reference sequence). The CDR3 has 13 residues. The germline V and J ends were trimmed by 3 bases and 4 bases, with 12 bases remaining between them. The DNA for the CDR3 is TGCAGTGCTAGTGGGACGGGCCTCACTGAAGCTTTCTTT. This gives the protein CSASGTGLTEAFF.

This clonotype has more than one count but fewer than ten. V is TRBV4-2 and J is TRBJ2-2, with unresolved D. This CDR3 has 17 residues. The germline CDR1 and CDR2 sequences are LGHNA and YNFKEQ. Deletions cut 1 base from V and 4 bases from J, with 16 bases between. The CDR3: CASSQVSGYGPTGELFF. The CDR3 DNA sequence: TGTGCCAGCAGCCAAGTCTCCGGGTACGGCCCCACCGGGGAGCTGTTTTTT.

This clonotype was seen a handful of times. The chain is built from TRBV4-2 and TRBJ1-2; no reliable D call. This CDR3 comprises 14 residues. Germline loops: CDR1 LGHNA, CDR2 YNFKEQ. V lost 0 bases to trimming and J lost 2 bases, with 7 bases between them. In DNA, the CDR3 is TGTGCCAGCAGCCAAGAGGGCATGAACTATGGCTACACCTTC. This translates into CASSQEGMNYGYTF.

The chain combines TRBV7-2 with TRBJ1-2; no reliable D call. The ends were cut back, 5 bases at V and 3 bases at J, with 4 bases in the middle. The CDR3 is made up of 11 amino acids. Germline CDR1 and CDR2: SGHTA and FQGNSA. The DNA of the CDR3 is TGTGCCAGCAGCAGATACTATGGCTACACCTTC. It yields the protein CASSRYYGYTF.

This clonotype occurred a few times. This chain links TRBV6-5 with TRBJ1-4; 8 nucleotides align to TRBD1. This CDR3 contains 15 residues. V lost 4 bases to trimming and J lost 8 bases; unmatched junction nucleotides: 9. Germline-derived CDR1 and CDR2 are MNHEY and SVGAGI. This chain's CDR3 is CASSFTGGYREKLFF. CDR3 DNA sequence: TGTGCCAGCAGTTTTACAGGGGGTTATCGGGAAAAACTGTTTTTT.

The CDR3 here is CASSPRDRSKNTEAFF. The CDR3 bases are TGTGCCAGCAGTCCCCGGGACAGAAGTAAAAACACTGAAGCTTTCTTT. V is TRBV3-1 and J is TRBJ1-1; 7 positions agree with TRBD1. The J segment lost 2 bases and the V segment lost 6 bases, leaving 12 bases of the junction unmatched. The germline CDR1 and CDR2 sequences are LGHDT and YNNKEL (reference sequence). The CDR3 is made up of 16 amino acids.

The chain couples TRBV28 to TRBJ1-2, with unresolved D. The CDR3 runs to 15 residues. Trimming took off 4 bases at V and 1 base at J, with 13 bases between the two ends. Germline-derived CDR1 and CDR2 are MDHEN and SYDVKM. The CDR3 DNA follows: TGTGCCAGCAGTTCCCCGTGGGCAGTTAACTATGGCTACACCTTC. Its translation is CASSSPWAVNYGYTF.

This chain links TRBV7-7 with TRBJ2-2; 9 bases are a match to TRBD2. CDR3 length equals 14 residues. Germline CDR1 SSHAT, CDR2 FNYEAQ (reference sequence). Unmatched junction bases numbered 1, after V lost 6 bases and J lost 2 bases. CDR3: CASRAGGNTGELFF. The CDR3 DNA follows: TGTGCCAGCAGAGCGGGGGGCAACACCGGGGAGCTGTTTTTT.

The chain combines TRBV27 with TRBJ2-6; D ambiguous. From germline, CDR1 is MNHEY and CDR2 SMNVEV (reference sequence). V was shortened by 0 bases and J by 0 bases, with 6 bases between the two germline ends. The CDR3 extends over 16 amino acids. CDR3 region: CASSLSFGSGANVLTF. CDR3 nucleotide sequence: TGTGCCAGCAGTTTATCGTTTGGCTCTGGGGCCAACGTCCTGACTTTC.

This clonotype turned up a few times. The chain uses TRBV19 and TRBJ2-3; D unresolved. This CDR3 has 13 amino acids. Trimming cost V 11 bases and J 1 base, with 13 bases left between them. CDR1 and CDR2 (germline): LNHDA, SQIVND (reference sequence). DNA of the CDR3: TGTGCCTCCCAAGGTTCGGGCACAGATACGCAGTATTTT. It codes for CASQGSGTDTQYF.

The chain employs TRBV6-6 and TRBJ2-3; D is tentatively TRBD1 or TRBD2 (6 bases each). Germline V lookup: CDR1 MNHNY, CDR2 SVGAGI (reference sequence). This CDR3 is built from 13 residues. V was shortened by 7 bases and J by 1 base, with 9 bases between the two germline ends. Here the CDR3 reads CASKGGGTDTQYF. The CDR3 nucleotides are TGTGCCAGCAAGGGGGGTGGCACAGATACGCAGTATTTT.

This clonotype was seen many times. The J gene is TRBJ1-1, the V gene TRBV6-2 or TRBV6-3; tentatively, D is TRBD1 (5 bases). This CDR3 contains 15 residues. V lost 5 bases and J 11 bases, leaving 24 bases between the germline ends. Germline CDR1 is MNHEY and CDR2 is SVGEGT. CDR3 protein: CASSQWGGDSREAFF. DNA of the CDR3: TGTGCCAGCAGTCAGTGGGGTGGTGACAGCCGGGAGGCTTTCTTT.